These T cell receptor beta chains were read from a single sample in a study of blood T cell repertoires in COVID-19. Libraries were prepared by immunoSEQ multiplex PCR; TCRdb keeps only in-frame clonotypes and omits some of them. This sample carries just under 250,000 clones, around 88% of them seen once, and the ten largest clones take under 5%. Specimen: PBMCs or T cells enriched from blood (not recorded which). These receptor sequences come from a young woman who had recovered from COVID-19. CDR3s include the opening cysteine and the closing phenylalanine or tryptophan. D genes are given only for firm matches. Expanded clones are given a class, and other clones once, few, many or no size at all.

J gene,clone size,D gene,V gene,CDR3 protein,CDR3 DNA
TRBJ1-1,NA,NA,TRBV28,CASSGGGRPDTEAFF,TGTGCCAGCAGTGGGGGAGGACGCCCCGACACTGAAGCTTTCTTT
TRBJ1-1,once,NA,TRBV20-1,CIWANTEAFF,TGCATTTGGGCGAACACTGAAGCTTTCTTT
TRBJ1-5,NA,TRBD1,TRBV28,CASSSGQAKQPQHF,TGTGCCAGCAGTTCCGGACAGGCCAAACAGCCCCAGCATTTT
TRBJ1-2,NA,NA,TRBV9,CASSVGPFRPGYTF,TGTGCCAGCAGCGTAGGGCCTTTCCGTCCTGGCTACACCTTC
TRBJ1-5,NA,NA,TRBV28,CASSFDRPNQPQHF,TGTGCCAGCAGTTTTGACAGACCGAATCAGCCCCAGCATTTT
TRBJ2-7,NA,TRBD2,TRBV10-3,CAIRGRGGEQYF,TGTGCCATCAGGGGACGGGGGGGCGAGCAGTACTTC
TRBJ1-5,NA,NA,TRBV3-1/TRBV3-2,CASSLSGREGQPQHF,TGTGCCAGCAGCCTATCGGGCCGAGAGGGTCAGCCCCAGCATTTT
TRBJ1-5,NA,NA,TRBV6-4,CASSDARGYQPQHF,TGTGCCAGCAGTGACGCCAGGGGTTATCAGCCCCAGCATTTT
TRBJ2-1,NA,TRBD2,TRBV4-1,CASSQEAGDGYNEQFF,TGCGCCAGCAGCCAAGAAGCGGGAGATGGCTACAATGAGCAGTTCTTC
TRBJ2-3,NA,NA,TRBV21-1,CASSKPQGGGTDTQYF,TGTGCCAGCAGCAAGCCTCAGGGAGGCGGCACAGATACGCAGTATTTT
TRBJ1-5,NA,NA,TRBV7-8,CASSLAGERNNQPQHF,TGTGCCAGCAGCTTAGCAGGGGAACGGAACAATCAGCCCCAGCATTTT
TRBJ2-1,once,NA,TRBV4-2,CASSQGGFLYNEQFF,TGTGCCAGCAGCCAAGGGGGCTTTCTCTACAATGAGCAGTTCTTC
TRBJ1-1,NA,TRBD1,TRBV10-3,CAVKGTGPTEAFF,TGTGCGGTGAAGGGGACAGGGCCCACTGAAGCTTTCTTT
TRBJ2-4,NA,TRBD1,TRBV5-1,CASSDRGVDIQYF,TGCGCCAGCAGTGACAGGGGTGTCGACATTCAGTACTTC
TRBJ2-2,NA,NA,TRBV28,CASTIGGIGELFF,TGTGCCAGCACCATAGGGGGAATCGGGGAGCTGTTTTTT
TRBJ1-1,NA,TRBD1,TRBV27,CASSLIGQGPTEAFF,TGTGCCAGCAGTTTAATAGGACAGGGCCCCACTGAAGCTTTCTTT
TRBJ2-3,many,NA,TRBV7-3,CASSLGRDTQYF,TGTGCCAGCAGCTTGGGGAGAGATACGCAGTATTTT
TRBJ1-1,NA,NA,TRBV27,CASSPLQAKSAFF,TGTGCCAGCAGTCCCCTTCAAGCAAAGTCAGCTTTCTTT
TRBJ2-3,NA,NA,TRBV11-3,CASSSPSDYEYTDTQYF,TGTGCCAGCAGCTCCCCTAGTGACTACGAATACACAGATACGCAGTATTTT
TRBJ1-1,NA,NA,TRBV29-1,CSVGQGRGDTEAFF,TGCAGCGTTGGGCAGGGACGGGGGGACACTGAAGCTTTCTTT
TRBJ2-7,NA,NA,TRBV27,CASSPLREILAEQYF,TGTGCCAGCAGTCCCCTCCGGGAGATTCTCGCCGAGCAGTACTTC
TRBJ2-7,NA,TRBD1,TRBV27,CASSLSGTDGYEQYF,TGTGCCAGCAGTTTATCAGGGACAGACGGTTACGAGCAGTACTTC
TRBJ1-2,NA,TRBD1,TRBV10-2,CASRGDRERYGYTF,TGCGCCAGCAGGGGGGACAGAGAACGCTATGGCTACACCTTC
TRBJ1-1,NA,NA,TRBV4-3,CASSQASRYTEAFF,TGCGCCAGCAGCCAAGCTTCCAGATACACTGAAGCTTTCTTT
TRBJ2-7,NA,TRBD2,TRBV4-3,CASSQDRTSGEGSYEQYF,TGCGCCAGCAGCCAAGATCGGACTAGCGGAGAGGGGTCCTACGAGCAGTACTTC
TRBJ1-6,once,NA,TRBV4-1,CASSQDFLSVRTVSYNSPLHF,TGCGCCAGCAGCCAAGATTTCCTTTCGGTTCGGACAGTCTCCTATAATTCACCCCTCCACTTT
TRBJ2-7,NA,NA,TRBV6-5,CASGVGGRPYEQYF,TGTGCCAGCGGCGTTGGGGGGAGACCCTACGAGCAGTACTTC
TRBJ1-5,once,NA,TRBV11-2,CASSLGQNQPQHF,TGTGCCAGCAGCTTAGGCCAGAATCAGCCCCAGCATTTT
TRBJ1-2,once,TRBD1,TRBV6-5,CASSYESGGGYGYTF,TGTGCCAGCAGTTACGAGTCAGGGGGCGGCTATGGCTACACCTTC
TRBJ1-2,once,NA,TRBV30,CAWANSANYGYTF,TGTGCCTGGGCCAATTCAGCTAACTATGGCTACACCTTC
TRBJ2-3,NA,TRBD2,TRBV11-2,CASSLGGSSTDTQYF,TGTGCCAGCAGCTTGGGCGGGAGTAGCACAGATACGCAGTATTTT
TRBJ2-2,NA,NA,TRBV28,CASLTPGHRTGELFF,TGTGCCAGTTTAACGCCGGGACACCGCACCGGGGAGCTGTTTTTT
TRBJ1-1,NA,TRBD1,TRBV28,CASSSPLYRQGAGGTEAFF,TGTGCCAGCAGTTCCCCTCTCTACCGACAGGGGGCTGGTGGCACTGAAGCTTTCTTT